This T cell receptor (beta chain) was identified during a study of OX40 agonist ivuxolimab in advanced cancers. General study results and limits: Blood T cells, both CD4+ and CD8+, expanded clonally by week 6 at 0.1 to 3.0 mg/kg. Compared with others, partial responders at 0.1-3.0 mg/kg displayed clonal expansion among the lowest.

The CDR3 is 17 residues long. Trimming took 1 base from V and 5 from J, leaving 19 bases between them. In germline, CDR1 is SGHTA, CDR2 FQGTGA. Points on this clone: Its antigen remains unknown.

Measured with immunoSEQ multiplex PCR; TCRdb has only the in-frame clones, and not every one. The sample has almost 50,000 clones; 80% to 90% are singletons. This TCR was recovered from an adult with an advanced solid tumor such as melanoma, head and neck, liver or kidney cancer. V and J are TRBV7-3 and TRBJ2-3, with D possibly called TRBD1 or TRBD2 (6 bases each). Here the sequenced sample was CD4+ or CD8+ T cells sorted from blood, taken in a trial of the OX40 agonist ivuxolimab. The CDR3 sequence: CASSLNPGASFGDTQYF. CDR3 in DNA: TGTGCCAGCAGCTTAAATCCGGGGGCTAGCTTTGGAGATACGCAGTATTTT.